Presented here are 31 T cell receptor beta chains from one specimen sequenced in a study of blood T cell repertoires in COVID-19. Profiling relied on immunoSEQ multiplex PCR, and the TCRdb table lists in-frame clones only, not all of them. The sample lists approximately 130,000 clones, roughly 88% occurring once. The sequencing input was peripheral blood. Every receptor here comes from a man aged 45-60 years with acute or convalescent COVID-19.

J is TRBJ2-1 and V is TRBV9; maybe TRBD1 (6 bases). V was shortened by 0 bases and J by 2 bases, with 12 bases between the two germline ends. Germline V gives CDR1 SGDLS, CDR2 YYNGEE. The CDR3 loop spans 16 amino acids. CDR3 residues: CASSVGDRGTYNEQFF. For the CDR3, the DNA is TGTGCCAGCAGCGTAGGAGATAGGGGGACCTACAATGAGCAGTTCTTC.

The CDR3: CASSEAGLASTDTQYF. As DNA, the CDR3 is TGTGCCAGCAGTGAAGCTGGCCTAGCAAGCACAGATACGCAGTATTTT. The gene calls are TRBV2 and TRBJ2-3; D perhaps matches TRBD2 (5 bases). Trimming cost V 0 bases and J 0 bases, with 10 bases left between them. Germline CDR1 is SNHLY and CDR2 is FYNNEI. This CDR3 spans 16 amino acids.

V usage is TRBV10-2 and J usage is TRBJ2-3; 11 bases align to TRBD2. V trimming: 3 bases; J trimming: 0 bases; junction bases outside the gene matches: 5. The CDR3 runs to 17 residues. The germline V gene has CDR1 WSHSY and CDR2 SAAADI. The DNA of the CDR3 is TGCGCCAGCAGTGAATATAGGACTAGCGGGAGCACAGATACGCAGTATTTT. Its translation: CASSEYRTSGSTDTQYF.

The V gene is TRBV6-1, the J gene TRBJ1-5, with unresolved D. Trimming took 2 bases from V and 5 from J, leaving 7 bases between them. Germline loops: CDR1 MNHNS, CDR2 SASEGT. The CDR3 covers 13 residues. CDR3 nucleotides: TGTGCCAGCAGTGAAAGAGAGGATCAGCCCCAGCATTTT. It is translated as CASSEREDQPQHF.

The chain has TRBV5-1 and TRBJ1-5; TRBD1 might be the D (5 bases). The CDR3 runs to 15 residues. Germline-derived CDR1 and CDR2 are SGHRS and YFSETQ. The V end was cut by 2 bases, the J end by 2 bases, with 11 bases between. CDR3 sequence reads: CASSFDSNRNQPQHF. DNA for the CDR3: TGCGCCAGCAGCTTTGACAGCAACCGCAATCAGCCCCAGCATTTT. Complete variable domain (other parts from reference TRBV5-1 and TRBJ1-5): KAGVTQTPRYLIKTRGQQVTLSCSPISGHRSVSWYQQTPGQGLQFLFEYFSETQRNKGNFPGRFSGRQFSNSRSEMNVSTLELGDSALYLCASSFDSNRNQPQHFGDGTRLSIL.

This clone was observed a few times. V gene TRBV7-9 combines with J gene TRBJ1-2; 7 nucleotides align to TRBD1. CDR1 and CDR2 (germline): SEHNR, FQNEAQ (reference sequence). CDR3 length equals 13 residues. Trimming took 2 bases from V and 6 from J; bases not matched to a gene: 3. The DNA of the CDR3 is TGTGCCAGCAGCTTAATGACAGGGAATGGCTACACCTTC. This codes for CASSLMTGNGYTF.

The CDR3 DNA reads TGCGCCAGCAGCTTGGTAGCCGACGGGGTTCAGTACTTC. Translating gives CASSLVADGVQYF. This chain connects TRBV5-1 to TRBJ2-4; perhaps TRBD2 as D (5 bases). The CDR3 consists of 13 residues. The germline CDR1 and CDR2 sequences are SGHRS and YFSETQ. V gave up 0 bases and J gave up 11 bases, with 12 bases separating them.

The chain is built from TRBV4-1 and TRBJ2-3; D remains ambiguous. The CDR3 has 13 residues. Germline-derived CDR1 and CDR2 are MGHRA and YSYEKL. Trimming cost V 0 bases and J 2 bases, with 3 bases left between them. The CDR3 sequence: CASSQEATDTQYF. CDR3 sequence (DNA): TGCGCCAGCAGCCAAGAAGCCACAGATACGCAGTATTTT.

The chain links TRBV11-3 to TRBJ2-1, with 9 bases lining up with TRBD1. The germline V gene encodes CDR1 SGHNT and CDR2 YENEEA. The CDR3 runs to 13 residues. Trimming at V came to 8 bases and at J to 6 bases, leaving 5 bases not matched to a gene. CDR3 region: CASVRDRANEQFF. The CDR3 DNA sequence: TGTGCCAGCGTCCGGGACAGGGCCAATGAGCAGTTCTTC. The full variable domain, rest sourced from reference TRBV11-3 and TRBJ2-1, is EAGVVQSPRYKIIEKKQPVAFWCNPISGHNTLYWYLQNLGQGPELLIRYENEEAVDDSQLPKDRFSAERLKGVDSTLKIQPAELGDSAVYLCASVRDRANEQFFGPGTRLTVL.

The chain has TRBV4-3 and TRBJ2-3; 10 nucleotides line up with TRBD2. Trimming removed 3 bases from V and 5 bases from J; junction bases left unmatched: 14. Germline assignment: CDR1 LGHNA and CDR2 YSLEER. CDR3 length equals 18 residues. The CDR3 here is CASSQASSGSFKIDTQYF. The CDR3 bases are TGCGCCAGCAGCCAGGCCTCTAGCGGGAGTTTTAAAATAGATACGCAGTATTTT.

The chain has TRBV21-1 and TRBJ2-7; the D call of TRBD2 is as the table states it, not checked on the DNA. TRBV21-1 is designated a pseudogene. The CDR3 is 17 residues long. CDR3 protein: CASSRGLAGGESYEQYF. CDR3 nucleotides: TGTGCCAGCAGCAGGGGACTAGCGGGAGGTGAGTCCTACGAGCAGTACTTC.

The chain has TRBV19 and TRBJ2-5; TRBD2 matches at 10 bases. There are 16 residues in the CDR3. The germline V gene has CDR1 LNHDA and CDR2 SQIVND (reference sequence). The J segment lost 2 bases and the V segment lost 6 bases, leaving 9 bases of the junction unmatched. The CDR3 here is CASRLGPAGGQETQYF. The CDR3, as DNA: TGTGCCAGTAGGCTGGGACCAGCGGGAGGGCAAGAGACCCAGTACTTC.

There are a few counts of this clone. The chain employs TRBV11-3 and TRBJ2-7; no definite D call. There are 14 residues in the CDR3. With 2 bases removed from V and 1 base from J, the gap between germline ends came to 9 bases. Looked up from germline, CDR1 is SGHNT and CDR2 is YENEEA. The CDR3 here is CASSLNELSYEQYF. The CDR3, as DNA: TGTGCCAGCAGCTTAAATGAGCTATCCTACGAGCAGTACTTC.

J is TRBJ2-2 and V is TRBV5-5; D is uncertain. The length of the CDR3 is 13 residues. The ends were cut back, 4 bases at V and 4 bases at J, with 8 bases in the middle. Germline-derived CDR1 and CDR2 are SGHKS and YYEKEE (reference sequence). The CDR3 bases are TGTGCCAGCAGCCCCACGAGCACCGGGGAGCTGTTTTTT. Its translation is CASSPTSTGELFF.

The chain recombines TRBV9 with TRBJ2-2; 16 bases are shared with TRBD2. Germline loops: CDR1 SGDLS, CDR2 YYNGEE. The CDR3 loop spans 17 amino acids. V was clipped by 3 bases and J by 5 bases; unmatched bases: 4. The CDR3 DNA sequence: TGTGCCAGCAGCGAGGGACTAGCGGGAGGGCCGACCGGGGAGCTGTTTTTT. Translated, it gives CASSEGLAGGPTGELFF. Filled out from reference TRBV9 and TRBJ2-2, the complete variable domain reads DSGVTQTPKHLITATGQRVTLRCSPRSGDLSVYWYQQSLDQGLQFLIQYYNGEERAKGNILERFSAQQFPDLHSELNLSSLELGDSALYFCASSEGLAGGPTGELFFGEGSRLTVL.

The rearrangement joins TRBV9 to TRBJ2-6; TRBD1 aligns across 8 bases. V shed 0 bases, J shed 0 bases, and the junction held 2 bases outside the gene matches. Germline CDR1 is SGDLS and CDR2 is YYNGEE. The length of the CDR3 is 17 residues. In DNA form, the CDR3 reads TGTGCCAGCAGCGTAGCTACAGGGGGCTCTGGGGCCAACGTCCTGACTTTC. This translates into CASSVATGGSGANVLTF.

The V and J genes are TRBV4-1 and TRBJ2-3; TRBD2 matches at 10 bases. Germline CDR1 is MGHRA and CDR2 is YSYEKL. The CDR3 contains 16 residues. J gave up 6 bases and V 1 base, and 7 bases lay outside the gene matches. The CDR3 region has the DNA TGCGCCAGCAGCCAAGTGGCTAGCGGGAGTTGGGATACGCAGTATTTT. Its translation is CASSQVASGSWDTQYF.

Only one count was recorded for this clone. The rearrangement uses TRBV5-4 and TRBJ2-1, with 11 bases that match TRBD2. The V and J ends lost 3 bases and 7 bases, in that order; junction bases with no gene match: 6. Germline CDR1 and CDR2: SGHNT and YYREEE (reference sequence). This CDR3 comprises 15 residues. The CDR3 protein is CASSSGLAGQNEQFF. The DNA for the CDR3 is TGTGCCAGCAGCTCAGGACTAGCGGGTCAAAATGAGCAGTTCTTC.

This chain joins TRBV18 and TRBJ1-3, with 8 bases identical to TRBD1. Germline V gives CDR1 KGHSH, CDR2 LQKENI. The CDR3 is 16 residues long. Trimming at V came to 0 bases and at J to 4 bases, leaving 5 bases not matched to a gene. The CDR3 reads CASSPPRTGSGNTIYF. Here the CDR3 DNA reads TGTGCCAGCTCACCACCGAGGACAGGGTCCGGAAACACCATATATTTT.

J is TRBJ2-1 and V is TRBV19; 12 bases agree with TRBD2. Germline lookup yields CDR1 LNHDA and CDR2 SQIVND (reference sequence). The CDR3 consists of 16 residues. J lost 0 bases, V lost 5 bases, and 2 bases had no gene match. CDR3 in DNA: TGTGCCAGTAGTCCGACTAGCGGGAGCTCCTACAATGAGCAGTTCTTC. Protein product: CASSPTSGSSYNEQFF.

CDR3 sequence: CASSRRGSYEQYF. For the CDR3, the DNA is TGTGCCAGCAGCCGCAGGGGCAGCTACGAGCAGTACTTC. The V call is TRBV27, the J call TRBJ2-7, with D perhaps matching TRBD1 (6 bases). This CDR3 contains 13 residues. Trimming stripped 6 bases from V and 3 bases from J, with 12 bases between. The germline gives CDR1 MNHEY, CDR2 SMNVEV (reference sequence).

This clone was seen a single time. This sequence joins TRBV6-4 and TRBJ2-1, with 8 positions matching TRBD2. V dropped 3 bases and J dropped 8; count of bases not matched to a gene: 6. Per the germline V gene, CDR1 is MRHNA and CDR2 is SNTAGT. This CDR3 is built from 14 residues. As DNA, the CDR3 is TGTGCCAGCAGTGAGACTAGCGTTTTGGATGAGCAGTTCTTC. Translating gives CASSETSVLDEQFF.

In DNA form, the CDR3 reads TGTGCCACCAGCAGAGGTGGAGGGGGGGCAACTGGGGCCAACGTCCTGACTTTC. It is translated as CATSRGGGGATGANVLTF. J is TRBJ2-6 and V is TRBV15; possibly TRBD2 for D (7 bases). The CDR3 extends over 18 amino acids. V was trimmed by 1 base and J by 2 bases, leaving 15 bases between them. CDR1 and CDR2 (germline): LNHNV, YYDKDF (reference sequence).

The chain couples TRBV6-4 to TRBJ2-5, with 9 bases that match TRBD2. CDR3 length: 15 residues. Germline V gene data show CDR1 as MRHNA and CDR2 as SNTAGT. J was trimmed by 1 base and V by 1 base; bases with no gene match: 1. The CDR3 nucleotides are TGTGCCAGCAGTGACTTGCGGGAGGGCCAAGAGACCCAGTACTTC. Translation gives CASSDLREGQETQYF.

Only a few counts were recorded for this clone. V usage is TRBV7-8 and J usage is TRBJ2-7, with TRBD1 identical over 7 bases. V lost 0 bases and J lost 5; bases outside the gene matches: 7. Germline V gene lookup returns CDR1 SGHVS and CDR2 FQNEAQ. The CDR3 loop spans 15 amino acids. Here the CDR3 DNA reads TGTGCCAGCAGCTTAGCCCCGGGACAGTTCCACGAGCAGTACTTC. This encodes CASSLAPGQFHEQYF.

The rearrangement links TRBV7-8 to TRBJ1-5; no definite D call. This CDR3 comprises 14 residues. V lost 1 base and J lost 7, with 11 bases in between. In germline, CDR1 is SGHVS, CDR2 FQNEAQ. Here the CDR3 reads CASSLGQIRQPQHF. CDR3 bases: TGTGCCAGCAGCTTAGGACAAATTAGGCAGCCCCAGCATTTT.

The chain is built from TRBV19 and TRBJ2-2, with 7 bases aligning to TRBD2. V dropped 3 bases and J dropped 3; count of bases not matched to a gene: 7. The CDR3 totals 16 residues. Germline V gene lookup returns CDR1 LNHDA and CDR2 SQIVND (reference sequence). The CDR3 loop is CASSIILATHTGELFF. CDR3 coding DNA: TGTGCCAGTAGTATTATACTAGCGACCCACACCGGGGAGCTGTTTTTT.

This rearrangement joins TRBV7-6 to TRBJ2-7, with TRBD1 matching over 8 bases. Germline loops: CDR1 SGHVS, CDR2 FNYEAQ. The V segment lost 5 bases and the J segment 4 bases; nucleotides outside the gene matches: 4. The CDR3 consists of 13 residues. CDR3 sequence reads: CASSRDRGYEQYF. DNA of the CDR3: TGTGCCAGCAGCCGTGACAGGGGATACGAGCAGTACTTC.

The chain employs TRBV6-2 or TRBV6-3 and TRBJ2-1, with 11 bases lining up with TRBD2. The CDR3 covers 15 residues. Germline assignment: CDR1 MNHEY and CDR2 SVGEGT. With 5 bases clipped from V and 6 bases from J, the junction kept 6 bases outside the gene matches. The CDR3 loop is CASSDPGLAGNEQFF. CDR3 bases: TGTGCCAGCAGTGACCCAGGACTAGCGGGCAATGAGCAGTTCTTC.

The V call is TRBV2, the J call TRBJ2-2; 10 positions match TRBD2. V was pared by 6 bases and J by 5 bases, with 6 bases of the junction left unmatched. CDR3 length: 15 residues. CDR1 SNHLY and CDR2 FYNNEI come from the germline V gene. CDR3 sequence (DNA): TGTGCCAGCAGCGAGCTAGCGGGAGTTACCGGGGAGCTGTTTTTT. Amino acid sequence: CASSELAGVTGELFF.

The chain employs TRBV4-1 and TRBJ2-2; D is perhaps TRBD2 (6 bases). Germline V lookup: CDR1 MGHRA, CDR2 YSYEKL. The CDR3 has 14 amino acids. Trimming shortened V by 4 bases and J by 5 bases, and 11 bases separated the two germline ends. The CDR3 nucleotides read TGCGCCAGCAGCCCGGGACTTTTGACCGGGGAGCTGTTTTTT. Protein: CASSPGLLTGELFF.